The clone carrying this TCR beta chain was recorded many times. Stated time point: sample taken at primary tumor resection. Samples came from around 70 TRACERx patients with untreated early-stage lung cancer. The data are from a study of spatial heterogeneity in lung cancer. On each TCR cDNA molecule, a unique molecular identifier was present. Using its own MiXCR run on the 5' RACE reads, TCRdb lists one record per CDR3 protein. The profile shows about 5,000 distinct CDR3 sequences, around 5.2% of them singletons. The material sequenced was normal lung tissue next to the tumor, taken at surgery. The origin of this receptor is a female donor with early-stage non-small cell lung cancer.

CDR3 nucleotide sequence: TGTGCCAGCAGCTTAGGGCTAGCGGGAGGCGAAGAGCAGTTCTTC. Translating gives CASSLGLAGGEEQFF. J is TRBJ2-1 and V is TRBV7-8, with 11 nucleotides matching TRBD2. V was pared by 1 base and J by 10 bases, with 6 bases of the junction left unmatched. This CDR3 has 15 amino acids. Germline assignment: CDR1 SGHVS and CDR2 FQNEAQ.